This TCR beta chain was sequenced in a study of patients and donors after allogeneic stem cell transplantation. CDR1 is PRHDT and CDR2 is FYEKMQ in the germline V gene (reference sequence). This CDR3 spans 14 amino acids. Germline trimming cut 1 base from V and 5 bases from J; bases unmatched to any gene: 4. TCRdb itself ran the RT-PCR reads through MiXCR, one entry per CDR3 protein. The data contain about a million distinct CDR3 sequences, about a sixth of them singletons. The material sequenced was blood, either unsorted or a sorted T cell fraction (not recorded which). This clonotype was obtained from a human donor who was either an allogeneic HSCT recipient or a stem cell or donor lymphocyte infusion donor (not recorded which). It is not recorded whose cells these are; they may come from a transplant donor. The chain couples TRBV13 to TRBJ2-7, with 8 bases aligning to TRBD1. CDR3 in DNA: TGTGCCAGCAGCTTAGACAGGGGGATAAACGAGCAGTACTTC. This gives the protein CASSLDRGINEQYF.